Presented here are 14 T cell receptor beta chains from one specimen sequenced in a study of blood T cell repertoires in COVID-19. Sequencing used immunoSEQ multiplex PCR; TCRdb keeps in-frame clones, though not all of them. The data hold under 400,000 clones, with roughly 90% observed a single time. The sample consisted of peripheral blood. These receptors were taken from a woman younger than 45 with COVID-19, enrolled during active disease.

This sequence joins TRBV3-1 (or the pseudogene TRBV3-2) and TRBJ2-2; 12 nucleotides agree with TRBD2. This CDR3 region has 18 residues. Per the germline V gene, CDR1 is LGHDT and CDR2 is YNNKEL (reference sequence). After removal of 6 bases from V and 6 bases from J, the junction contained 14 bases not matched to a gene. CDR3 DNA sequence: TGTGCCAGCAGAGACACTAGCGGGAGGCCGCGTGGCGCCGGGGAGCTGTTTTTT. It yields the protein CASRDTSGRPRGAGELFF.

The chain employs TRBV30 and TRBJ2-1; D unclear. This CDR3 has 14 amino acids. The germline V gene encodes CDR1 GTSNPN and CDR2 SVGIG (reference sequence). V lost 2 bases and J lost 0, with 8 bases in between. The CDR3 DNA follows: TGTGCCTGGAGTCGTACGAGCTCCTACAATGAGCAGTTCTTC. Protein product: CAWSRTSSYNEQFF.

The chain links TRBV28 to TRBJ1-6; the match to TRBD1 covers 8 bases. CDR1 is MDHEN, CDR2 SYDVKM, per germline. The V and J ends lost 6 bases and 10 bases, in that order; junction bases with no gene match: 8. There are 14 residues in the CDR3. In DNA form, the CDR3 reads TGTGCCAGCAGCGGACAGGGTTTACGATCACCCCTCCACTTT. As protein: CASSGQGLRSPLHF.

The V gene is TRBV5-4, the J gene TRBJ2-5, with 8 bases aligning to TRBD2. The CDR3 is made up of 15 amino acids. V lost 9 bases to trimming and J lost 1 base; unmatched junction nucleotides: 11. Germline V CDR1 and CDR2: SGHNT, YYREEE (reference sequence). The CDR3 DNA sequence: TGTGCCACCCAACTACGGGGGGGGGTCCAAGAGACCCAGTACTTC. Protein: CATQLRGGVQETQYF.

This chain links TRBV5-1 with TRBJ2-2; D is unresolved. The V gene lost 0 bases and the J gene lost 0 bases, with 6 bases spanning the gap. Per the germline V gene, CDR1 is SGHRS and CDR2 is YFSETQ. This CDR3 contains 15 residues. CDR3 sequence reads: CASSLDSSNTGELFF. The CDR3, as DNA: TGCGCCAGCAGCTTGGACAGTTCGAACACCGGGGAGCTGTTTTTT.

The CDR3 is CASGQGQGEPLHF. The CDR3 region has the DNA TGTGCCAGTGGACAGGGCCAAGGGGAACCCCTCCACTTT. V gene TRBV19 combines with J gene TRBJ1-6; 8 nucleotides line up with TRBD1. The V gene end was trimmed by 8 bases and the J gene end by 12 bases; junction bases not matched to a gene: 9. Looked up from germline, CDR1 is LNHDA and CDR2 is SQIVND (reference sequence). This CDR3 has 13 residues.

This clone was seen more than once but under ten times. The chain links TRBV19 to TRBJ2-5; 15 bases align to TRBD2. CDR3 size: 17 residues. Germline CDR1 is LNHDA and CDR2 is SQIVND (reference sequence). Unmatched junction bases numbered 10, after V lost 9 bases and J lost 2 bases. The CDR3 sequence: CASRRTSGRAVQETQYF. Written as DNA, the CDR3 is TGTGCCAGCAGAAGGACTAGCGGGAGGGCCGTGCAAGAGACCCAGTACTTC.

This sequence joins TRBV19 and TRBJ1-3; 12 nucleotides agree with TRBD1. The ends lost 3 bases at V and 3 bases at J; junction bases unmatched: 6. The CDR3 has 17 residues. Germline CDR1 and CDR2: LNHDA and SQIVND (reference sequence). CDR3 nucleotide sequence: TGTGCCAGTAGTATCCCGGGACAGGGGGCTGGTGGAAACACCATATATTTT. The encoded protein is CASSIPGQGAGGNTIYF.

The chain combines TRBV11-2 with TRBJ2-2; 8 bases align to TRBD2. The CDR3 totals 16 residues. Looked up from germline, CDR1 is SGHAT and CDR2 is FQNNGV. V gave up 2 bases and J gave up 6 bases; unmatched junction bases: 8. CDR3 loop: CASSLILGGAPGELFF. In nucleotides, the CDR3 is TGTGCCAGCAGCTTAATACTCGGGGGGGCCCCCGGGGAGCTGTTTTTT.

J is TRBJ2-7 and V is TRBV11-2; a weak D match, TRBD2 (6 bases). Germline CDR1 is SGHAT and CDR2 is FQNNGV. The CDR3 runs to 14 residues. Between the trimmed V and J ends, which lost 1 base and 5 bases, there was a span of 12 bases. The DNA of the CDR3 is TGTGCCAGCAGCTTAGCGGGAGCGGCCCACGAGCAGTACTTC. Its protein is CASSLAGAAHEQYF.

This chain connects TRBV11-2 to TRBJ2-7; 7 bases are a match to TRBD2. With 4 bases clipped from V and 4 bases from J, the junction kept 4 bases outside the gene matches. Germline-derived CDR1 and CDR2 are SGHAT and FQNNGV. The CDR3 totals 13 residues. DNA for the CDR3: TGTGCCAGCAGCTCCTGGACTAGTTACGAGCAGTACTTC. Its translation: CASSSWTSYEQYF.

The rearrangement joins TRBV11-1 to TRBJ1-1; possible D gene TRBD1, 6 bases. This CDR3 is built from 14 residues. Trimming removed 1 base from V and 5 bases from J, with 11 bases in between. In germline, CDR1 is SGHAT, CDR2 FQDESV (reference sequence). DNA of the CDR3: TGTGCCAGCAGCTTAGAGGACAGAAGGACTGAAGCTTTCTTT. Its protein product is CASSLEDRRTEAFF.

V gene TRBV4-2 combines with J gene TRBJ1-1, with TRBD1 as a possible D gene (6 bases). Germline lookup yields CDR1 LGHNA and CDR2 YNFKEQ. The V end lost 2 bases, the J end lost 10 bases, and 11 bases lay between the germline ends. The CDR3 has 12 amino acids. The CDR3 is CASSQTGTTAFF. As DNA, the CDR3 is TGTGCCAGCAGCCAAACAGGGACGACAGCTTTCTTT.

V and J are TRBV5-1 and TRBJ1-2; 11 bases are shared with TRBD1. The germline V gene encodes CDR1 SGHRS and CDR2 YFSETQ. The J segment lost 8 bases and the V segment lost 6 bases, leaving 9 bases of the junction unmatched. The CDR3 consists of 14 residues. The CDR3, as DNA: TGCGCCAGCAAACCATGGGACAGGGGGGACGGCTACACCTTC. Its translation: CASKPWDRGDGYTF.